These 32 T cell receptor beta chains were sequenced from one sample in a study of blood T cell repertoires in COVID-19. This table comes from immunoSEQ multiplex PCR, and its TCRdb copy is limited to in-frame clones, with some not included. Of about 160,000 clones listed, around 84% were seen once; the top ten hold about 3%. The material sequenced was peripheral blood. These receptors were taken from a human donor with acute or convalescent COVID-19. The donor label of this sample is uncertain.

This sequence joins TRBV6-6 and TRBJ1-5, with a weak D call TRBD1 (5 bases). Trimming took off 6 bases at V and 0 bases at J, with 9 bases between the two ends. CDR3 size: 14 residues. CDR1 and CDR2 from the germline V gene are MNHNY and SVGAGI (reference sequence). The CDR3 DNA is TGTGCCAGCAGCCAGGACAATAGCAATCAGCCCCAGCATTTT. It translates to CASSQDNSNQPQHF.

The CDR3 here is CASREGWRENQPQHF. CDR3 DNA: TGTGCCAGCCGAGAGGGGTGGCGGGAGAATCAGCCCCAGCATTTT. The J gene is TRBJ1-5, the V gene TRBV7-4, with D possibly being TRBD1 (5 bases). V was trimmed by 8 bases and J by 4 bases, leaving 18 bases between them. Germline values: CDR1 SGHVT, CDR2 SQSDAQ. The CDR3 spans 15 residues.

This rearrangement joins TRBV29-1 to TRBJ2-3; 8 bases are shared with TRBD2. This CDR3 comprises 14 residues. Germline V lookup: CDR1 SQVTM, CDR2 ANQGSEA. V lost 6 bases to trimming and J lost 4 bases; unmatched junction nucleotides: 9. The CDR3 protein is CSVSGGRGADTQYF. The CDR3 DNA reads as TGCAGCGTAAGCGGGGGCCGTGGCGCAGATACGCAGTATTTT.

This chain uses TRBV5-1 with TRBJ1-2; D unresolved. V dropped 0 bases and J dropped 5 bases, with 8 bases sitting between them. Germline V lookup: CDR1 SGHRS, CDR2 YFSETQ. The CDR3 sequence is 13 residues long. CDR3 sequence (DNA): TGCGCCAGCAGCTTGGTGGCCAGTTATGGCTACACCTTC. It codes for CASSLVASYGYTF.

DNA of the CDR3: TGTGCCAGCTCAGGGGACAGGGGGCTGTACGAGCAGTACTTC. Translating gives CASSGDRGLYEQYF. The chain couples TRBV3-1 (or the pseudogene TRBV3-2) to TRBJ2-7; 12 positions agree with TRBD1. Germline CDR1 is LGHDT and CDR2 is YNNKEL (reference sequence). The CDR3 contains 14 residues. V was clipped by 8 bases and J by 4 bases; unmatched bases: 6.

This rearrangement joins TRBV29-1 to TRBJ1-2; D gene ambiguous. The CDR3 is 13 amino acids. V was pared by 5 bases and J by 8 bases, with 18 bases between. Per germline, CDR1 SQVTM and CDR2 ANQGSEA. The CDR3 DNA follows: TGCAGCGTTCCGCGGGGAACCAACGGGGGCTACACCTTC. This translates into CSVPRGTNGGYTF.

A note on this clone: The sample has other DNA sequences that encode this CDR3 too. The chain combines TRBV28 with TRBJ1-2; the match to TRBD1 covers 12 bases. The CDR3 totals 14 residues. J lost 7 bases, V lost 4 bases, and 4 bases had no gene match. Germline lookup yields CDR1 MDHEN and CDR2 SYDVKM. CDR3 sequence (DNA): TGTGCCAGCAGTTCGGGACAGGGGGCGGGTGGCTACACCTTC. Translation: CASSSGQGAGGYTF.

The gene calls are TRBV12-3 or TRBV12-4 and TRBJ1-5; D gene unclear. The V and J ends lost 7 bases and 0 bases respectively, with 7 bases between them. The CDR3 covers 13 residues. The CDR3 sequence: CASTLNSNQPQHF. The CDR3 DNA reads as TGTGCCAGCACCCTTAATAGCAATCAGCCCCAGCATTTT.

The gene calls are TRBV27 and TRBJ1-1; D call uncertain. Germline V gene lookup returns CDR1 MNHEY and CDR2 SMNVEV (reference sequence). This CDR3 spans 18 amino acids. The V and J ends lost 1 base and 3 bases respectively, with 21 bases between them. The CDR3 sequence: CASSLFGDRVRHHTEAFF. In DNA, the CDR3 is TGTGCCAGCAGTTTATTCGGTGACCGCGTCCGACACCACACTGAAGCTTTCTTT.

V gene TRBV11-2 combines with J gene TRBJ1-6, with D uncertain. Germline V gives CDR1 SGHAT, CDR2 FQNNGV. Trimming took 4 bases from V and 9 from J, leaving 16 bases between them. The length of the CDR3 is 15 residues. CDR3: CASSSPAGSSSPLHF. CDR3 nucleotide sequence: TGTGCCAGCAGCTCCCCGGCAGGCTCCAGTTCACCCCTCCACTTT. Based on the CDR3 plus reference TRBV11-2 and TRBJ1-6, the full variable domain is EAGVAQSPRYKIIEKRQSVAFWCNPISGHATLYWYQQILGQGPKLLIQFQNNGVVDDSQLPKDRFSAERLKGVDSTLKIQPAKLEDSAVYLCASSSPAGSSSPLHFGNGTRLTVT.

The J gene is TRBJ2-1, the V gene TRBV28, with TRBD2 matching over 13 bases. Germline lookup yields CDR1 MDHEN and CDR2 SYDVKM. CDR3 length: 16 amino acids. With 3 bases clipped from V and 8 bases from J, the junction kept 7 bases outside the gene matches. CDR3 residues: CASSLLGLAGTDEQFF. CDR3 bases: TGTGCCAGCAGTTTGTTGGGACTAGCGGGGACCGATGAGCAGTTCTTC.

The V and J genes are TRBV5-1 and TRBJ2-5, with a tentative D call TRBD2 (6 bases). V was cut by 2 bases and J by 5 bases, with 19 bases left in between. Germline-derived CDR1 and CDR2 are SGHRS and YFSETQ. There are 16 residues in the CDR3. CDR3 in DNA: TGCGCCAGCAGCTTCGGGACGAATAATCGGGGGGAGACCCAGTACTTC. It specifies CASSFGTNNRGETQYF.

This rearrangement joins TRBV5-8 to TRBJ1-6; D uncertain. Trimming cost V 1 base and J 0 bases, with 2 bases left between them. Germline CDR1 reads SGHTS; CDR2 reads YDEGEE. CDR3 length equals 14 residues. As DNA, the CDR3 is TGTGCCAGCAGCTTGTACTCCTATAATTCACCCCTCCACTTT. Translation: CASSLYSYNSPLHF.

The J gene is TRBJ1-6, the V gene TRBV19; D is unclear. The germline V gene encodes CDR1 LNHDA and CDR2 SQIVND (reference sequence). Deletions cut 6 bases from V and 0 bases from J, with 12 bases between. The CDR3 is 16 residues long. CDR3 in amino acids: CASSLKTSSYNSPLHF. The CDR3 region has the DNA TGTGCCAGTAGCCTCAAAACCAGCTCCTATAATTCACCCCTCCACTTT. Looking up the rest from reference TRBV19 and TRBJ1-6 gives the full variable domain: DGGITQSPKYLFRKEGQNVTLSCEQNLNHDAMYWYRQDPGQGLRLIYYSQIVNDFQKGDIAEGYSVSREKKESFPLTVTSAQKNPTAFYLCASSLKTSSYNSPLHFGNGTRLTVT.

This clone was recorded only once. The chain links TRBV18 to TRBJ2-3; 9 bases align to TRBD1. Germline lookup yields CDR1 KGHSH and CDR2 LQKENI. The length of the CDR3 is 16 residues. J gave up 1 base and V 5 bases, and 7 bases lay outside the gene matches. The CDR3 nucleotides are TGTGCCAGCTCATCCCTACAGGGGGCCCGCACAGATACGCAGTATTTT. Translating gives CASSSLQGARTDTQYF.

The chain is built from TRBV18 and TRBJ1-2, with TRBD1 identical over 9 bases. The CDR3 totals 17 residues. Trimming cost V 6 bases and J 8 bases; bases outside gene matches: 19. Germline V gene sequence: CDR1 KGHSH, CDR2 LQKENI. The CDR3 bases are TGTGCCAGCTCCAATGCGGGGGACAGGGAAAGACGTCAAGGCTACACCTTC. Translated: CASSNAGDRERRQGYTF.

This clone was recorded once. V usage is TRBV5-6 and J usage is TRBJ2-6; 7 nucleotides align to TRBD1. Germline V gene sequence: CDR1 SGHDT, CDR2 YYEEEE. The CDR3 length is 17 residues. With 1 base clipped from V and 0 bases from J, the junction kept 4 bases outside the gene matches. CDR3 sequence: CASSLIQGSSGANVLTF. The CDR3 coding sequence is TGTGCCAGCAGCTTGATACAGGGGAGCTCTGGGGCCAACGTCCTGACTTTC. The full variable domain, in which reference TRBV5-6 and TRBJ2-6 provide the parts outside the CDR3, is DAGVTQSPTHLIKTRGQQVTLRCSPKSGHDTVSWYQQALGQGPQFIFQYYEEEERQRGNFPDRFSGHQFPNYSSELNVNALLLGDSALYLCASSLIQGSSGANVLTFGAGSRLTVL.

V usage is TRBV27 and J usage is TRBJ1-2; TRBD1 might be the D (6 bases). V lost 7 bases and J lost 10, with 19 bases in between. CDR1 is MNHEY and CDR2 is SMNVEV in the germline V gene (reference sequence). This CDR3 is 13 amino acids long. CDR3 in amino acids: CASTLQGQKDYTF. The CDR3 region has the DNA TGTGCCAGCACTCTACAGGGCCAGAAGGACTACACCTTC.

The gene calls are TRBV7-9 and TRBJ2-7; perhaps TRBD2 as D (6 bases). The CDR3 has 16 amino acids. The germline V gene has CDR1 SEHNR and CDR2 FQNEAQ (reference sequence). V lost 4 bases and J 0 bases, leaving 16 bases between the germline ends. CDR3 residues: CASSSTQGLLSYEQYF. The DNA of the CDR3 is TGTGCCAGCAGCTCCACCCAGGGACTTCTCTCCTACGAGCAGTACTTC.

The chain recombines TRBV9 with TRBJ1-1; tentative D call: TRBD1 (5 bases). Trimming removed 3 bases from V and 0 bases from J, with 12 bases in between. Germline lookup yields CDR1 SGDLS and CDR2 YYNGEE. CDR3 length: 15 residues. In DNA form, the CDR3 reads TGTGCCAGCAGCGCCCAGAAGGGGATGAACACTGAAGCTTTCTTT. It yields the protein CASSAQKGMNTEAFF.

This clone occurred a few times. The chain employs TRBV28 and TRBJ1-4, with 8 positions matching TRBD1. CDR1 MDHEN and CDR2 SYDVKM come from the germline V gene. The CDR3 length is 15 residues. The V and J ends lost 3 bases and 6 bases, in that order; junction bases with no gene match: 6. In DNA, the CDR3 is TGTGCCAGCAGTTTGTACAGGGGGGAGGATGAAAAACTGTTTTTT. This sequence encodes CASSLYRGEDEKLFF.

V gene TRBV5-1 combines with J gene TRBJ2-7, with 8 bases that match TRBD1. From germline, CDR1 is SGHRS and CDR2 YFSETQ. CDR3 length: 15 amino acids. The junction had 9 bases not matched to a gene; V was cut back by 0 bases and J by 7 bases. The DNA of the CDR3 is TGCGCCAGCAGCTTGGCCGGGACAGGAGTTCGGGAGCAGTACTTC. Its protein is CASSLAGTGVREQYF. Full variable domain (rest looked up from reference TRBV5-1 and TRBJ2-7): KAGVTQTPRYLIKTRGQQVTLSCSPISGHRSVSWYQQTPGQGLQFLFEYFSETQRNKGNFPGRFSGRQFSNSRSEMNVSTLELGDSALYLCASSLAGTGVREQYFGPGTRLTVT.

J is TRBJ2-7 and V is TRBV30, with D possibly being TRBD1 (6 bases). Between the trimmed V and J ends, which lost 2 bases and 7 bases, there was a span of 12 bases. This CDR3 has 12 amino acids. Per germline, CDR1 GTSNPN and CDR2 SVGIG (reference sequence). The CDR3 coding sequence is TGTGCCTGGAGTACCGGGACAAGTGAGCAGTACTTC. It specifies CAWSTGTSEQYF.

Turning to this clone: Other nucleotide sequences from this sample produce the same CDR3. The rearrangement joins TRBV18 to TRBJ1-2, with D perhaps matching TRBD1 (6 bases). This CDR3 spans 13 amino acids. Germline loops: CDR1 KGHSH, CDR2 LQKENI. The germline V and J ends were trimmed by 3 bases and 6 bases, with 11 bases remaining between them. This CDR3 is CASSPASGDGYTF. The CDR3 coding sequence is TGTGCCAGCTCACCGGCGTCAGGGGATGGCTACACCTTC.

Details on this clone: The junction and the germline gene differ at one end; a read error may be behind it. The chain carries TRBV7-9 and TRBJ2-3, with a weak D call TRBD2 (5 bases). The CDR3 is 12 amino acids. Germline V gives CDR1 SEHNR, CDR2 FQNEAQ (reference sequence). Written as DNA, the CDR3 is TGTGCCAGCAGCCAAGTTGGGAGAGAATGGCATTTT. It codes for CASSQVGREWHF.

The chain joins TRBV5-1 to TRBJ1-3; tentative D call: TRBD1 (6 bases). V lost 4 bases, J lost 0 bases, and 11 bases lay in between. The CDR3 extends over 15 amino acids. Germline-derived CDR1 and CDR2 are SGHRS and YFSETQ. The CDR3 DNA follows: TGCGCCAGCAGCCCCCGGACAGACTCTGGAAACACCATATATTTT. Its translation is CASSPRTDSGNTIYF.

V gene TRBV2 combines with J gene TRBJ2-7, with a weak D call TRBD2 (6 bases). V dropped 7 bases and J dropped 6 bases, with 22 bases sitting between them. Germline V gene sequence: CDR1 SNHLY, CDR2 FYNNEI. This CDR3 is built from 15 residues. CDR3: CASMGGSGTISEQYF. The CDR3 DNA sequence: TGTGCCAGCATGGGAGGCTCCGGGACGATCTCCGAGCAGTACTTC.

V and J are TRBV28 and TRBJ1-3, with 8 bases lining up with TRBD1. J gave up 5 bases and V 8 bases, and 2 bases lay outside the gene matches. CDR1 is MDHEN and CDR2 is SYDVKM in the germline V gene. This CDR3 contains 12 residues. CDR3 loop: CASRQGRNTIYF. As DNA, the CDR3 is TGTGCCAGCCGACAGGGGAGAAACACCATATATTTT.

In its sample, this clone was seen a few times. The rearrangement uses TRBV19 and TRBJ1-2, with 12 bases lining up with TRBD1. The V and J ends lost 7 bases and 2 bases, in that order; junction bases with no gene match: 8. The CDR3 is 16 amino acids. Germline CDR1 and CDR2: LNHDA and SQIVND (reference sequence). CDR3 region: CASKGQGASINYGYTF. DNA of the CDR3: TGTGCCAGTAAGGGACAGGGGGCCTCGATAAACTATGGCTACACCTTC.

V usage is TRBV4-3 and J usage is TRBJ1-2; 8 positions match TRBD1. The CDR3 is 17 residues long. With 0 bases clipped from V and 3 bases from J, the junction kept 9 bases outside the gene matches. CDR1 LGHNA and CDR2 YSLEER come from the germline V gene. Here the CDR3 DNA reads TGCGCCAGCAGCCAAGATCCCATGACAGGGGCAGACTATGGCTACACCTTC. Translation: CASSQDPMTGADYGYTF.

This clone was seen only once. The chain uses TRBV11-3 and TRBJ1-1; a possible D gene is TRBD1 (6 bases). Germline V gene data show CDR1 as SGHNT and CDR2 as YENEEA. V lost 0 bases to trimming and J lost 2 bases, with 22 bases between them. This CDR3 region has 19 residues. The CDR3 here is CASSLEVMSVDRTNTEAFF. The CDR3 DNA follows: TGTGCCAGCAGCTTAGAAGTGATGTCTGTCGACAGGACTAACACTGAAGCTTTCTTT.

This clone was seen a few times. The rearrangement joins TRBV6-5 to TRBJ1-5, with D unresolved. With 2 bases removed from V and 5 bases from J, the gap between germline ends came to 7 bases. The CDR3 is 13 amino acids. In germline, CDR1 is MNHEY, CDR2 SVGAGI. DNA of the CDR3: TGTGCCAGCAGTTACGAGAGAGATCAGCCCCAGCATTTT. Translating gives CASSYERDQPQHF.